This T cell receptor (beta chain) comes out of a study of shared clonotypes between healthy human individuals. Looking at the study overall: CD4 naive and memory got three plates each, CD8 naive two, CD8 memory one.

The repertoire was sequenced with immunoSEQ multiplex PCR; TCRdb's copy has only in-frame clones and lacks some. The profile covers roughly 2,000,000 clones, with 85% to 95% appearing a single time and roughly 1.7% taken by the ten largest. The naive CD8 population came from CD45RO-negative cells selected for CCR7, without terminally differentiated effector memory CD45RA+ cells. Germline V CDR1 and CDR2: MNHEY, SVGAGI. The V gene end was trimmed by 6 bases and the J gene end by 3 bases; junction bases not matched to a gene: 5. This CDR3 is built from 14 residues. The genes are TRBV6-5 and TRBJ2-7, with TRBD1 matching 10 bases. This TCR was recovered from a man between 18 and 35 years old in good health. Some clones in this sample may be carry-over from other donors' samples. Sequencing was done on a sample of naive CD8+ T cells from PBMCs. CDR3: CASSGGQGLYEQYF. In DNA form, the CDR3 reads TGTGCCAGCAGCGGGGGACAGGGGCTCTACGAGCAGTACTTC.